The 27 T cell receptor beta chains listed next were all sequenced from one sample in a study of sequential checkpoint blockade in melanoma. The treatment: randomized to nivolumab then ipilimumab (arm A) or the reverse (arm B). Here immunoSEQ multiplex PCR was the method, and the copy in TCRdb shows in-frame clones only, minus some. Seen here are approximately 23,000 clones, 80% to 85% observed once, and the top ten hold 27%. The sequences come from CD8+ T cells sorted from blood (inferred from file names), collected from a patient given nivolumab and ipilimumab in sequence. Every receptor here comes from a human donor with melanoma.

The CDR3 nucleotides are TGTGCCAGTAGTATAGATTGGCTAGCGGACCGACTATCGCCCACAGATACGCAGTATTTT. It codes for CASSIDWLADRLSPTDTQYF. V is TRBV19 and J is TRBJ2-3, with 7 bases that match TRBD2. V shed 0 bases, J shed 2 bases, and the junction held 17 bases outside the gene matches. In germline, CDR1 is LNHDA, CDR2 SQIVND (reference sequence). The CDR3 covers 20 residues. Full variable domain (outside the CDR3, taken from reference TRBV19 and TRBJ2-3): DGGITQSPKYLFRKEGQNVTLSCEQNLNHDAMYWYRQDPGQGLRLIYYSQIVNDFQKGDIAEGYSVSREKKESFPLTVTSAQKNPTAFYLCASSIDWLADRLSPTDTQYFGPGTRLTVL.

This chain connects TRBV7-9 to TRBJ2-5; 7 nucleotides align to TRBD2. This CDR3 has 15 residues. The germline V gene encodes CDR1 SEHNR and CDR2 FQNEAQ (reference sequence). J gave up 5 bases and V 2 bases, and 8 bases lay outside the gene matches. CDR3 loop: CASSLSGGRGETQYF. The DNA for the CDR3 is TGTGCCAGCAGCTTATCGGGGGGAAGAGGGGAGACCCAGTACTTC.

This chain connects TRBV4-1 to TRBJ2-3; 8 positions match TRBD1. The CDR3 runs to 17 residues. Germline trimming cut 4 bases from V and 2 bases from J; bases unmatched to any gene: 11. CDR1 and CDR2 from the germline V gene are MGHRA and YSYEKL. CDR3 bases: TGCGCCAGCAGCCCGCTCGGACAGGGAGATTTCACAGATACGCAGTATTTT. Protein: CASSPLGQGDFTDTQYF.

J is TRBJ2-7 and V is TRBV29-1, with D perhaps matching TRBD1 (6 bases). V gave up 5 bases and J gave up 3 bases, with 14 bases separating them. Germline V gives CDR1 SQVTM, CDR2 ANQGSEA. The CDR3 covers 13 residues. Written as DNA, the CDR3 is TGCAGCGTTTCGACAGGAGACGTCTACGAGCAGTACTTC. Its translation: CSVSTGDVYEQYF.

The genes are TRBV7-2 and TRBJ2-5; 7 nucleotides align to TRBD2. J was trimmed by 13 bases and V by 3 bases; bases with no gene match: 5. CDR1 SGHTA and CDR2 FQGNSA come from the germline V gene. The CDR3 extends over 11 amino acids. CDR3 in DNA: TGTGCCAGCAGCTTCGGGCGGGAGTCGTACTTC. Translating it yields CASSFGRESYF. The complete variable domain, with remaining parts taken from reference TRBV7-2 and TRBJ2-5, reads GAGVSQSPSNKVTEKGKDVELRCDPISGHTALYWYRQSLGQGLEFLIYFQGNSAPDKSGLPSDRFSAERTGGSVSTLTIQRTQQEDSAVYLCASSFGRESYFGPGTRLLVL.

The genes are TRBV9 and TRBJ1-6; the D gene is possibly TRBD1 (5 bases). The V gene's germline CDR1 is SGDLS and CDR2 YYNGEE. The CDR3 consists of 14 residues. V was pared by 2 bases and J by 15 bases, with 18 bases between. CDR3 coding DNA: TGTGCCAGCAGCGTCGACAGTTGGGGCCCGGGCCTCCACTTT. Translation: CASSVDSWGPGLHF. The whole variable domain, remainder taken from reference TRBV9 and TRBJ1-6, is DSGVTQTPKHLITATGQRVTLRCSPRSGDLSVYWYQQSLDQGLQFLIQYYNGEERAKGNILERFSAQQFPDLHSELNLSSLELGDSALYFCASSVDSWGPGLHFGNGTRLTVT.

J is TRBJ2-1 and V is TRBV7-6; D uncertain. In germline, CDR1 is SGHVS, CDR2 FNYEAQ. The V end was cut by 2 bases, the J end by 7 bases, with 18 bases between. CDR3 length: 16 residues. CDR3 bases: TGTGCCAGCAGCTTATCCGTTTCCCGGAGTGGGAATGAGCAGTTCTTC. Translation: CASSLSVSRSGNEQFF.

The rearrangement uses TRBV7-9 and TRBJ1-2; 10 bases align to TRBD1. With 4 bases clipped from V and 2 bases from J, the junction kept 4 bases outside the gene matches. This CDR3 comprises 15 residues. Germline CDR1 and CDR2: SEHNR and FQNEAQ (reference sequence). The CDR3: CASSSGQGVNYGYTF. DNA for the CDR3: TGTGCCAGCAGCTCTGGACAGGGGGTAAACTATGGCTACACCTTC.

This rearrangement joins TRBV18 to TRBJ2-2; 7 bases are a match to TRBD1. CDR3 length: 16 residues. Trimming removed 5 bases from V and 4 bases from J; junction bases left unmatched: 10. Germline V gene sequence: CDR1 KGHSH, CDR2 LQKENI. DNA for the CDR3: TGTGCCAGCTCATCCATGGACAGGTTTGGCACCGGGGAGCTGTTTTTT. Protein: CASSSMDRFGTGELFF.

This chain uses TRBV4-1 with TRBJ2-5, with D possibly TRBD1 on 6 matching bases. TRBJ2-7 matches the DNA end more closely, so the J call is doubtful. The CDR3 extends over 15 amino acids. Germline values: CDR1 MGHRA, CDR2 YSYEKL. Written as DNA, the CDR3 is TGCGCCAGCAGCCAAGGGGGGCAGGGCAACTACGAGCAGTACTTC. Residues: CASSQGGQGNYEQYF.

CDR3 DNA: TGTGCCAGCAGTGCGCAGGGGGGCGCTTACTATGGCTACACCTTC. As protein: CASSAQGGAYYGYTF. The chain joins TRBV27 to TRBJ1-2, with TRBD1 matching over 7 bases. The CDR3 is 15 amino acids. Unmatched junction bases numbered 9, after V lost 5 bases and J lost 3 bases. The germline V gene encodes CDR1 MNHEY and CDR2 SMNVEV (reference sequence).

This clone showed up just once. The gene calls are TRBV7-2 and TRBJ2-7, with 10 bases aligning to TRBD1. CDR1 SGHTA and CDR2 FQGNSA come from the germline V gene. The CDR3 is made up of 16 amino acids. V was clipped by 2 bases and J by 3 bases; unmatched bases: 7. The CDR3 protein is CASSLYWDRGFYEQYF. The DNA for the CDR3 is TGTGCCAGCAGCTTATACTGGGACAGGGGTTTCTACGAGCAGTACTTC.

The chain employs TRBV7-6 and TRBJ1-2; 12 bases match TRBD1. Germline V CDR1 and CDR2: SGHVS, FNYEAQ. This CDR3 is 15 amino acids long. Trimming took 3 bases from V and 4 from J; bases not matched to a gene: 3. The CDR3 loop reads CASSLGTGGGYGYTF. As DNA, the CDR3 is TGTGCCAGCAGCTTGGGGACAGGGGGCGGCTATGGCTACACCTTC.

This chain uses TRBV28 with TRBJ2-7, with D perhaps matching TRBD1 (5 bases). V lost 2 bases and J 3 bases, leaving 11 bases between the germline ends. This CDR3 comprises 14 residues. Germline values: CDR1 MDHEN, CDR2 SYDVKM. This CDR3 is CASSLTGSSYEQYF. The CDR3 nucleotides read TGTGCCAGCAGTTTAACAGGTTCAAGCTACGAGCAGTACTTC. The variable domain in full, completed from reference TRBV28 and TRBJ2-7, reads DVKVTQSSRYLVKRTGEKVFLECVQDMDHENMFWYRQDPGLGLRLIYFSYDVKMKEKGDIPEGYSVSREKKERFSLILESASTNQTSMYLCASSLTGSSYEQYFGPGTRLTVT.

This chain uses TRBV7-9 with TRBJ2-5; 8 bases agree with TRBD1. J was trimmed by 5 bases and V by 5 bases; bases with no gene match: 10. CDR1 and CDR2 (germline): SEHNR, FQNEAQ (reference sequence). This CDR3 is 15 amino acids long. The CDR3 loop reads CASSIWTGLGETQYF. Written as DNA, the CDR3 is TGTGCCAGCAGCATATGGACAGGGCTCGGGGAGACCCAGTACTTC.

The rearrangement links TRBV7-2 to TRBJ2-2; D possibly corresponds to TRBD2 (6 bases). This CDR3 comprises 14 residues. Germline V gene data show CDR1 as SGHTA and CDR2 as FQGNSA. Trimming left V 4 bases short and J 5 bases short, with 11 bases between. The CDR3 reads CASSSGGITGELFF. CDR3 bases: TGTGCCAGCAGCTCTGGCGGGATAACCGGGGAGCTGTTTTTT.

The chain is built from TRBV28 and TRBJ1-3; 7 bases are shared with TRBD1. The CDR3 has 16 amino acids. Germline CDR1 and CDR2: MDHEN and SYDVKM. V dropped 5 bases and J dropped 0; count of bases not matched to a gene: 7. In DNA, the CDR3 is TGTGCCAGCAGTCCCGGGACAGAAACCTCTGGAAACACCATATATTTT. As protein: CASSPGTETSGNTIYF.

The V and J genes are TRBV2 and TRBJ2-5; D not resolved. This CDR3 has 14 amino acids. Trimming removed 3 bases from V and 2 bases from J, with 10 bases in between. Germline values: CDR1 SNHLY, CDR2 FYNNEI. The CDR3 DNA reads TGTGCCAGCAGTGAGTGGCAAAATCAAGAGACCCAGTACTTC. Translation: CASSEWQNQETQYF.

This clone came up a few times. The V and J genes are TRBV6-4 and TRBJ2-1, with D possibly being TRBD2 (6 bases). CDR1 MRHNA and CDR2 SNTAGT come from the germline V gene. The CDR3 runs 14 residues. The V end was cut by 5 bases, the J end by 4 bases, with 12 bases between. The CDR3 DNA reads as TGTGCCAGCAGTAGATTAGCGGAGTACAATGAGCAGTTCTTC. This sequence encodes CASSRLAEYNEQFF.

The rearrangement joins TRBV9 to TRBJ2-2; 7 positions match TRBD1. Germline V lookup: CDR1 SGDLS, CDR2 YYNGEE. The junction had 1 base not matched to a gene; V was cut back by 2 bases and J by 0 bases. The CDR3 runs 15 residues. The CDR3 loop is CASSVQGANTGELFF. Here the CDR3 DNA reads TGTGCCAGCAGCGTCCAGGGGGCGAACACCGGGGAGCTGTTTTTT. Full variable domain (outside the CDR3, taken from reference TRBV9 and TRBJ2-2): DSGVTQTPKHLITATGQRVTLRCSPRSGDLSVYWYQQSLDQGLQFLIQYYNGEERAKGNILERFSAQQFPDLHSELNLSSLELGDSALYFCASSVQGANTGELFFGEGSRLTVL.

The chain combines TRBV5-1 with TRBJ2-1, with a tentative D call TRBD2 (5 bases). The V end was cut by 4 bases, the J end by 10 bases, with 12 bases between. This CDR3 region has 12 residues. The germline V gene encodes CDR1 SGHRS and CDR2 YFSETQ. The CDR3 DNA follows: TGCGCCAGCAGCCAGGAGGTAGGCGAGCAGTTCTTC. Protein product: CASSQEVGEQFF.

The chain couples TRBV6-5 to TRBJ2-7, with D perhaps TRBD1 (6 bases). V shed 2 bases and J shed 4 bases, with 12 bases lying between them. Germline V gene sequence: CDR1 MNHEY, CDR2 SVGAGI. The CDR3 spans 14 residues. CDR3 region: CASSYADSDYEQYF. DNA of the CDR3: TGTGCCAGCAGTTACGCGGACAGCGATTACGAGCAGTACTTC.

V is TRBV28 and J is TRBJ2-7; 8 nucleotides align to TRBD2. Germline values: CDR1 MDHEN, CDR2 SYDVKM. This CDR3 is built from 15 residues. The trim removed 1 base at V and 4 bases at J, leaving 6 bases unmatched. CDR3: CASSLLSGSRYEQYF. In DNA, the CDR3 is TGTGCCAGCAGTTTATTAAGCGGGAGTAGGTACGAGCAGTACTTC.

The CDR3 sequence is CASSETSGNYYEQYF. The CDR3 nucleotides read TGTGCCAGCAGCGAGACTAGCGGGAATTACTACGAGCAGTACTTC. This sequence joins TRBV28 and TRBJ2-7; 11 bases align to TRBD2. The ends lost 6 bases at V and 3 bases at J; junction bases unmatched: 7. The CDR3 has 15 amino acids. Germline CDR1 reads MDHEN; CDR2 reads SYDVKM. The entire variable domain, with the rest obtained from reference TRBV28 and TRBJ2-7, is as follows: DVKVTQSSRYLVKRTGEKVFLECVQDMDHENMFWYRQDPGLGLRLIYFSYDVKMKEKGDIPEGYSVSREKKERFSLILESASTNQTSMYLCASSETSGNYYEQYFGPGTRLTVT.

This sequence joins TRBV7-9 and TRBJ2-2; 8 bases match TRBD1. This CDR3 comprises 17 residues. The V gene end was trimmed by 5 bases and the J gene end by 3 bases; junction bases not matched to a gene: 11. CDR1 and CDR2 from the germline V gene are SEHNR and FQNEAQ (reference sequence). The CDR3 spells CASSLDRGRKDTGELFF. The CDR3 coding sequence is TGTGCCAGCAGCCTCGACAGGGGACGTAAGGACACCGGGGAGCTGTTTTTT.

CDR3 nucleotide sequence: TGTGCCAGCAGTAGACTAGCGGGAGGAAGGTCCTACAATGAGCAGTTCTTC. It encodes CASSRLAGGRSYNEQFF. This chain links TRBV6-4 with TRBJ2-1, with TRBD2 matching 13 bases. V shed 5 bases and J 1 base; nucleotides not matched to a gene: 5. Germline CDR1 is MRHNA and CDR2 is SNTAGT. The CDR3 extends over 17 amino acids.

This rearrangement joins TRBV29-1 to TRBJ2-7, with TRBD1 matching over 7 bases. Germline values: CDR1 SQVTM, CDR2 ANQGSEA. The CDR3 sequence is 14 residues long. Germline trimming cut 4 bases from V and 2 bases from J; bases unmatched to any gene: 8. The CDR3 sequence is CSVGPTGKPYEQYF. In DNA form, the CDR3 reads TGCAGCGTTGGACCGACAGGGAAACCCTACGAGCAGTACTTC.